This TCR beta chain was sequenced during a study of T cell changes during pregnancy in multiple sclerosis. This CDR3 has 13 residues. V was clipped by 2 bases and J by 6 bases, with 10 bases between them. The germline V gene has CDR1 KGHSH and CDR2 LQKENI. Profiled with immunoSEQ multiplex PCR; TCRdb holds only in-frame clones, not every one. The table lists 120,000 or so clones, under 95% of them singletons. This sequence was found in a female donor with multiple sclerosis, enrolled in a pregnancy study. The chain couples TRBV18 to TRBJ1-2; D perhaps matches TRBD1 (6 bases). Sample: peripheral blood, taken before pregnancy. The CDR3 spells CASSPVSGDGYTF. The CDR3 bases are TGTGCCAGCTCACCAGTGTCAGGGGATGGCTACACCTTC.